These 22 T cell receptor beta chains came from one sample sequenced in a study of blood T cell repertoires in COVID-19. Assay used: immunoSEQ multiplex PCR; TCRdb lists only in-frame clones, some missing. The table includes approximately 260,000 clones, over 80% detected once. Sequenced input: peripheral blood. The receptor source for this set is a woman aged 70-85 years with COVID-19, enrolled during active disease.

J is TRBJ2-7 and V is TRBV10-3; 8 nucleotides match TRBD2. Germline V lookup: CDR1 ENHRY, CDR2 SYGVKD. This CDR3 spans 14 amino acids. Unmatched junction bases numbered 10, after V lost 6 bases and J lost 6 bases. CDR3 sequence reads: CAISGAGVGGEQYF. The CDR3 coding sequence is TGTGCCATCAGCGGAGCGGGAGTCGGGGGCGAGCAGTACTTC.

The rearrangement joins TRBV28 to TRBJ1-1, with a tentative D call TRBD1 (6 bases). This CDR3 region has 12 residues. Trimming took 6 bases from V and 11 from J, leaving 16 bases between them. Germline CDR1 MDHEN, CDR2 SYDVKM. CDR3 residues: CASRNGYREAFF. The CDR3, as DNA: TGTGCCAGCAGGAATGGGTACAGGGAGGCTTTCTTT. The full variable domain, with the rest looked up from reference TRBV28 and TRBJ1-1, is DVKVTQSSRYLVKRTGEKVFLECVQDMDHENMFWYRQDPGLGLRLIYFSYDVKMKEKGDIPEGYSVSREKKERFSLILESASTNQTSMYLCASRNGYREAFFGQGTRLTVV.

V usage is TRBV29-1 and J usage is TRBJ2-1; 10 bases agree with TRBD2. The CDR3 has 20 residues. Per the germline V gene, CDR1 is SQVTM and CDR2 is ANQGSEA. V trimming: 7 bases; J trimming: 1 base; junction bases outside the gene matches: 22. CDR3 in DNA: TGCAGCGGCCTTCCCTTCTCGGTGGCTAGCGGGAGAGGTTCCTACAATGAGCAGTTCTTC. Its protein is CSGLPFSVASGRGSYNEQFF.

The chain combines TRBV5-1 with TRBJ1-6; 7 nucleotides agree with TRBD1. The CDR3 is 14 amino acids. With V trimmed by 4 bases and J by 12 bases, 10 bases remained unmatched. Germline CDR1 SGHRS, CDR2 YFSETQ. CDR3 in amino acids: CASSPDRFAIPLHF. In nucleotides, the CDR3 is TGCGCCAGCAGCCCGGACAGGTTTGCTATACCCCTCCACTTT. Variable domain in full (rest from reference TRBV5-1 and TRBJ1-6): KAGVTQTPRYLIKTRGQQVTLSCSPISGHRSVSWYQQTPGQGLQFLFEYFSETQRNKGNFPGRFSGRQFSNSRSEMNVSTLELGDSALYLCASSPDRFAIPLHFGNGTRLTVT.

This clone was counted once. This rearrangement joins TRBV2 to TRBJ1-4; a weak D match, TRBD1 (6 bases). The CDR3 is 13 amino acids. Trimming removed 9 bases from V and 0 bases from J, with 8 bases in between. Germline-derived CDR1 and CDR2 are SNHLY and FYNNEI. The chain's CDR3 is CASRQATNEKLFF. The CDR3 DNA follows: TGTGCCAGTCGACAGGCAACTAATGAAAAACTGTTTTTT.

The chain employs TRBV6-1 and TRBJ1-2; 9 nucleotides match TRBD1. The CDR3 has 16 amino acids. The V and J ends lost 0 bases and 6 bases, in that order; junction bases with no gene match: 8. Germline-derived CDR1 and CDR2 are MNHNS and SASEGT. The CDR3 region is CASSEASGQGVDGYTF. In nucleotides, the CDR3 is TGTGCCAGCAGTGAAGCGTCGGGACAGGGCGTCGATGGCTACACCTTC.

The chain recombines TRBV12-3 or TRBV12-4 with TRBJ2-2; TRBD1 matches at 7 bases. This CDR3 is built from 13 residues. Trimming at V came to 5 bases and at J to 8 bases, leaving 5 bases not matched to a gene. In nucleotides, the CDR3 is TGTGCCAGCAGTGTACCGGGACAGGGGGAGCTGTTTTTT. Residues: CASSVPGQGELFF.

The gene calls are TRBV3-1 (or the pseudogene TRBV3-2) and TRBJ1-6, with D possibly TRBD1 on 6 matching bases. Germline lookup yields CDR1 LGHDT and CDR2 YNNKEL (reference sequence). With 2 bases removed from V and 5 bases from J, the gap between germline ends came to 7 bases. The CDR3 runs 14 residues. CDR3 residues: CASSQRTDNSPLHF. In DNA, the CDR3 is TGTGCCAGCAGCCAAAGGACAGATAATTCACCCCTCCACTTT.

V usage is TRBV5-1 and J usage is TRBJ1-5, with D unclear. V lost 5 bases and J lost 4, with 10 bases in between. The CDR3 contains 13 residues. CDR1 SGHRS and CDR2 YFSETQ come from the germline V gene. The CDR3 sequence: CASSSTSNQPQHF. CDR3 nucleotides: TGCGCCAGCAGTTCGACTAGTAATCAGCCCCAGCATTTT.

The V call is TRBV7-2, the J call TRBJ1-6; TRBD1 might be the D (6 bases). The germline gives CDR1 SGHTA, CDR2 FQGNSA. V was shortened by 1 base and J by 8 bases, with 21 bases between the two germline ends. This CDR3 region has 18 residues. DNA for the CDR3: TGTGCCAGCAGCTTAGATAGTGCTGGGGGGGCATTTGATTCACCCCTCCACTTT. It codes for CASSLDSAGGAFDSPLHF.

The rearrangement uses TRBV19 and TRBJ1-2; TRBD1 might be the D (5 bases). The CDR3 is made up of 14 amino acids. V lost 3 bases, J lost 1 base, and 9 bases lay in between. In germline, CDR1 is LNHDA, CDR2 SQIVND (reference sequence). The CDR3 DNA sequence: TGTGCCAGTAGTATCAGGGACTATAACTATGGCTACACCTTC. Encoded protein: CASSIRDYNYGYTF.

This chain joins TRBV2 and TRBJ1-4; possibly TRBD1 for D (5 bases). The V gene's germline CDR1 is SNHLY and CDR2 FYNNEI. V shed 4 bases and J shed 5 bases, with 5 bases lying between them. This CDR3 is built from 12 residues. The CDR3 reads CASSAGNEKLFF. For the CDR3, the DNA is TGTGCCAGCAGTGCAGGGAATGAAAAACTGTTTTTT.

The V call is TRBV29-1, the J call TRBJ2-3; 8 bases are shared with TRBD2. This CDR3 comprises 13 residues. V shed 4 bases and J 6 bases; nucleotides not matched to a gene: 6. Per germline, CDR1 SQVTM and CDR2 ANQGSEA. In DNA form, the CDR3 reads TGCAGCGTTGGTATGGCTAGCGGGGATACGCAGTATTTT. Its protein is CSVGMASGDTQYF.

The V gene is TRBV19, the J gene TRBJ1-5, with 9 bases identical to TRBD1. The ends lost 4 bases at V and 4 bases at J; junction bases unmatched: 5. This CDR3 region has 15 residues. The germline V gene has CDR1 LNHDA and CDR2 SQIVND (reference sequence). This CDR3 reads CASSKLGQGNQPQHF. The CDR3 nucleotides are TGTGCCAGTAGTAAGTTGGGACAGGGAAATCAGCCCCAGCATTTT.

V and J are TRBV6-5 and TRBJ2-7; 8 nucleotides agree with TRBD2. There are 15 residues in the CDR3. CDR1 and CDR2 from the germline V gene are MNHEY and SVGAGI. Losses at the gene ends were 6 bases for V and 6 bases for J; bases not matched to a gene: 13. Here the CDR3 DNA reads TGTGCCAGCAGGGGTCTAAGCGGGAGCCGTCTCGAGCAGTACTTC. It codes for CASRGLSGSRLEQYF.

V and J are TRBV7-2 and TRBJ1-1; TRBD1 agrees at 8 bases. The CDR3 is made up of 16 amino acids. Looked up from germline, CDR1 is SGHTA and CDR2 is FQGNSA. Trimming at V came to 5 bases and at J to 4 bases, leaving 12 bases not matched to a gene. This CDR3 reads CASSLTAGGRSTEAFF. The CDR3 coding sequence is TGTGCCAGCAGCCTAACGGCAGGGGGCAGGAGCACTGAAGCTTTCTTT.

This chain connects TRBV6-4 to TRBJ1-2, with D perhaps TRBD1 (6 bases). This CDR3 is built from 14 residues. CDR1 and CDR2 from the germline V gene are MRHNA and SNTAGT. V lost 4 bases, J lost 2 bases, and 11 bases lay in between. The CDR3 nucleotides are TGTGCCAGCAGTGCCGAAACAGGGAACTATGGCTACACCTTC. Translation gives CASSAETGNYGYTF.

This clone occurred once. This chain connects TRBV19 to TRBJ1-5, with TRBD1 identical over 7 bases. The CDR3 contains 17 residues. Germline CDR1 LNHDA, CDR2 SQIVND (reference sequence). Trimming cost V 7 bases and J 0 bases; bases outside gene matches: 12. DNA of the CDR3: TGTGCCAGTAAGCCGGGACAGACCACCCATAGCAATCAGCCCCAGCATTTT. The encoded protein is CASKPGQTTHSNQPQHF.

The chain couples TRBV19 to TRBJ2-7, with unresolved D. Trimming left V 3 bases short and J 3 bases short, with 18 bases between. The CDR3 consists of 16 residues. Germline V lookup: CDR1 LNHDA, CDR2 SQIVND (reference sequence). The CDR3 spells CASSIDSTLGIYEQYF. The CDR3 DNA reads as TGTGCCAGTAGTATTGATAGCACACTGGGTATCTACGAGCAGTACTTC.

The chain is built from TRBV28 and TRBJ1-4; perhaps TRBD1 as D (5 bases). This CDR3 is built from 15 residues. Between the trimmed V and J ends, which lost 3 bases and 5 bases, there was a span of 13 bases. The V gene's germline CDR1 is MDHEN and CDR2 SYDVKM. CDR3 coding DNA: TGTGCCAGCAGTTTCCGATTTGGGGCAAATGAAAAACTGTTTTTT. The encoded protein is CASSFRFGANEKLFF. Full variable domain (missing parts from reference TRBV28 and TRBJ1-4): DVKVTQSSRYLVKRTGEKVFLECVQDMDHENMFWYRQDPGLGLRLIYFSYDVKMKEKGDIPEGYSVSREKKERFSLILESASTNQTSMYLCASSFRFGANEKLFFGSGTQLSVL.

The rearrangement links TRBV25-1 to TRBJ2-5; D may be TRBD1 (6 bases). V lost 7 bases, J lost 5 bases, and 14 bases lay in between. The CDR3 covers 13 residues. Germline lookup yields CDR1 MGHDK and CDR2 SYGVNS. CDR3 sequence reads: CASKGGVGETQYF. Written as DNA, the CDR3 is TGTGCCAGCAAAGGGGGAGTAGGCGAGACCCAGTACTTC.

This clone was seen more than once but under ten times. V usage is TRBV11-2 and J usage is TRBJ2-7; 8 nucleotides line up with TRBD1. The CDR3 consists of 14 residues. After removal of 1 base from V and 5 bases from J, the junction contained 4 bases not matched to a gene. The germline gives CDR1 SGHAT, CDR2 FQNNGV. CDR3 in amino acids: CASSLGTGNDEQYF. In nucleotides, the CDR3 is TGTGCCAGCAGCTTAGGGACAGGGAACGACGAGCAGTACTTC.